A selection of T cell receptor beta chains follows, all from one sample in a study of CD8 T cells in ankylosing spondylitis. TCRdb itself ran the 5' RACE reads through MiXCR, one entry per CDR3 protein. The repertoire holds some 250,000 distinct CDR3 sequences, with 8.6% as singletons. The source material was blood, either unsorted or a sorted T cell fraction (not recorded which). The source of these receptors is a male donor with ankylosing spondylitis or in good health (not recorded which). Each CDR3 is given without its conserved first and last residue. Fields, in order: V gene, CDR3 protein.

>TRBV20-1
CAITSLAGGSWGEQF
>TRBV27
ASSPGLGNNQPQH
>TRBV11-2
ASSLDIQRSGGPTYEQY
>TRBV7-2
ASSLRPGPTDTQY
>TRBV6-1
ASSGVAGRGEQF
>TRBV12-3/TRBV12-4
ASTLTGVFDIQY
>TRBV9
ASSVTPTSSYEQY
>TRBV2
ASNPGTAFRPQH
>TRBV29-1
SVVSTGGLFGYT
>TRBV4-3
ASSQTRVPYNEQF
>TRBV12-3/TRBV12-4
ASSPRTPSNQPQH
>TRBV3-1
ASSQAAFGEAF
>TRBV7-9
ASSLAKSSYNEQF
>TRBV3-1
ASSQTGTGGYAGELF
>TRBV20-1
SASPAYEQY
>TRBV28
ASSFLVGGATEAF
>TRBV12-3/TRBV12-4
ASSWEGDVVTEAF
>TRBV5-1
ASSLEAGEETQY
>TRBV5-1
ARRQGDFNQPQH
>TRBV5-1
ASSGGGAKNIQY
>TRBV4-3
ASSQGHRSRVEGYEQY
>TRBV4-3
ASSQARWLTGELF
>TRBV5-1
ASSTATNEKLF
>TRBV11-3
ASSLLAGRGYEQF
>TRBV12-3/TRBV12-4
ASSPRDPTLNTEAF
>TRBV12-3/TRBV12-4
ASSLRDWNTGELF
>TRBV7-9
ASSLQSPSPYEQY
>TRBV6-1
ASSADSVYEQY
>TRBV20-1
SAEDRVMNTEAF
>TRBV7-2
ASSPPGDEQF
>TRBV7-9
ASTAAGDEQY
>TRBV11-2
ASSFTSGRASYEQY
>TRBV7-2
ASSLDVGTQY
>TRBV6-1
ASSPLAGTYEQY
>TRBV20-1
SAREGEGHGYT
>TRBV20-1
SAPRKHRGRTVMNTEAF
>TRBV5-5
ASSLPNRGTPLH
>TRBV12-3/TRBV12-4
ASSPGLAGPYEQY
>TRBV29-1
SVEARDGYNYGYT
>TRBV9
ASSGSPGAGPQH
>TRBV20-1
SAPPPAGVRSGYT
>TRBV10-3
AIRTGSNTIY
>TRBV12-3/TRBV12-4
ASRQNSNQPQH
>TRBV7-8
ASSLATSGNTGELF
>TRBV10-3
AISDAREWATQY
>TRBV10-2
ASSVTGRSYEQY
>TRBV12-3/TRBV12-4
ASRPTGVNSPLH
>TRBV6-1
ASTRLAGVLEQY
>TRBV29-1
SVEQGLDNYGYT
>TRBV12-3/TRBV12-4
ASSPQTEKGQY
>TRBV7-9
ASSRPGQELIEQY
>TRBV11-3
ASSGGGETQY
>TRBV20-1
SARVGGSLHTDTQY